These T cell receptor beta chains were read from a single sample in a study of blood T cell repertoires in COVID-19. TCRdb's copy holds only in-frame clones and misses some; the assay was immunoSEQ multiplex PCR. The repertoire holds about 48,000 clones, with under 90% as singletons. The sequencing sample was made of peripheral blood. These receptors were taken from a woman aged 60 to 75 with acute or convalescent COVID-19. The CDR3 runs from the conserved cysteine through the conserved F or W. A D gene is named only where the DNA matches it firmly. The size field is filled for only some rows; it gives once, few, many or a size class.

clone_size: .; j_call: TRBJ1-3; cdr3_length: 16; v_call: TRBV2; d_call: .; cdr3_nt: TGTGCCAGCAGCGTAAATTTTCAGGGGTCTGGAAACACCATATATTTT; cdr3_aa: CASSVNFQGSGNTIYF
clone_size: .; j_call: TRBJ1-2; cdr3_length: 16; v_call: TRBV5-6; d_call: .; cdr3_nt: TGTGCCAGCAGCTTTCCGAGTGGGGGGACGAACTATGGCTACACCTTC; cdr3_aa: CASSFPSGGTNYGYTF
clone_size: .; j_call: TRBJ1-1; cdr3_length: 13; v_call: TRBV3-1/TRBV3-2; d_call: .; cdr3_nt: TGTGCCAGCAGCCTTCGACGGGGAACTGAAGCTTTCTTT; cdr3_aa: CASSLRRGTEAFF
clone_size: once; j_call: TRBJ1-4; cdr3_length: 14; v_call: TRBV2; d_call: .; cdr3_nt: TGTGCCAGTTTCACAGGGTACGGCGGTGAAAAACTGTTTTTT; cdr3_aa: CASFTGYGGEKLFF
clone_size: .; j_call: TRBJ2-7; cdr3_length: 14; v_call: TRBV9; d_call: TRBD1; cdr3_nt: TGTGCCAGCAGCGGCGGACAGGTCGGTTACGAGCAGTACTTC; cdr3_aa: CASSGGQVGYEQYF
clone_size: .; j_call: TRBJ1-4; cdr3_length: 14; v_call: TRBV4-1; d_call: TRBD1; cdr3_nt: TGCGCCAGCAGCGCGGGGACAGGGGTTGAAAAACTGTTTTTT; cdr3_aa: CASSAGTGVEKLFF
clone_size: .; j_call: TRBJ2-7; cdr3_length: 11; v_call: TRBV27; d_call: .; cdr3_nt: TGTGCCAGCACCTTAGCTTACGAGCAGTACTTC; cdr3_aa: CASTLAYEQYF
clone_size: .; j_call: TRBJ2-5; cdr3_length: 16; v_call: TRBV10-3; d_call: .; cdr3_nt: TGTGCCATCAGTGAGTCGCCGGACAGAAAGCAAGAGACCCAGTACTTC; cdr3_aa: CAISESPDRKQETQYF
clone_size: .; j_call: TRBJ1-2; cdr3_length: 15; v_call: TRBV2; d_call: .; cdr3_nt: TGTGCCAGCACCAAGTCCCCGGGGGGGTCCTATGGCTACACCTTC; cdr3_aa: CASTKSPGGSYGYTF
clone_size: .; j_call: TRBJ1-4; cdr3_length: 15; v_call: TRBV7-7; d_call: .; cdr3_nt: TGTGCCAGCAGCTTTCCAGGGGTCGGTAATGAAAAACTGTTTTTT; cdr3_aa: CASSFPGVGNEKLFF
clone_size: .; j_call: TRBJ1-1; cdr3_length: 14; v_call: TRBV19; d_call: .; cdr3_nt: TGTGCCAGTAGTATCGGGGGGCAGGGCACTGAAGCTTTCTTT; cdr3_aa: CASSIGGQGTEAFF
clone_size: .; j_call: TRBJ2-3; cdr3_length: 11; v_call: TRBV4-1; d_call: .; cdr3_nt: TGCGCCAGCAGCTCGTCAGATACGCAGTATTTT; cdr3_aa: CASSSSDTQYF
clone_size: .; j_call: TRBJ2-2; cdr3_length: 13; v_call: TRBV29-1; d_call: TRBD1; cdr3_nt: TGCAGCGTTGAGCGGACAGGTCCCGGGGAGCTGTTTTTT; cdr3_aa: CSVERTGPGELFF
clone_size: .; j_call: TRBJ2-5; cdr3_length: 14; v_call: TRBV10-3; d_call: TRBD2; cdr3_nt: TGTGCCATCAGAGGTAGCGGGAGTTCAGAGACCCAGTACTTC; cdr3_aa: CAIRGSGSSETQYF
clone_size: .; j_call: TRBJ1-2; cdr3_length: 13; v_call: TRBV4-3; d_call: .; cdr3_nt: TGCGCCAGCAGCCAAGGGGGACTCGGGGGCTACACCTTC; cdr3_aa: CASSQGGLGGYTF
clone_size: .; j_call: TRBJ2-7; cdr3_length: 15; v_call: TRBV7-2; d_call: .; cdr3_nt: TGTGCCAGCAGCTTATGGGGGGGCGCTTCCTACGAGCAGTACTTC; cdr3_aa: CASSLWGGASYEQYF
clone_size: .; j_call: TRBJ1-4; cdr3_length: 14; v_call: TRBV18; d_call: .; cdr3_nt: TGTGCCAGCTCAAGGGGCCAGGGAAACGAAAAACTGTTTTTT; cdr3_aa: CASSRGQGNEKLFF
clone_size: once; j_call: TRBJ1-5; cdr3_length: 14; v_call: TRBV27; d_call: TRBD1; cdr3_nt: TGTGCCAGCAGTAAGACAGGGCTGCAATCAGCCCAGCATTTT; cdr3_aa: CASSKTGLQSAQHF
clone_size: .; j_call: TRBJ1-1; cdr3_length: 14; v_call: TRBV6-5; d_call: .; cdr3_nt: TGTGCCAGCAGTCTAGACGGAATGAACACTGAAGCTTTCTTT; cdr3_aa: CASSLDGMNTEAFF
clone_size: once; j_call: TRBJ1-1; cdr3_length: 14; v_call: TRBV6-6; d_call: TRBD1; cdr3_nt: TGTGCCAGCAGTTCAGGGGGATCGAACACTGAAGCTTTCTTT; cdr3_aa: CASSSGGSNTEAFF
clone_size: .; j_call: TRBJ2-1; cdr3_length: 13; v_call: TRBV9; d_call: .; cdr3_nt: TGTGCCAGCAGCACATGGCGGTTCTCTGAGCAGTTCTTC; cdr3_aa: CASSTWRFSEQFF
clone_size: .; j_call: TRBJ1-1; cdr3_length: 13; v_call: TRBV12-3/TRBV12-4; d_call: .; cdr3_nt: TGTGCCAGCACTCAAACAGTGAACACTGAAGCTTTCTTT; cdr3_aa: CASTQTVNTEAFF
clone_size: .; j_call: TRBJ1-6; cdr3_length: 14; v_call: TRBV27; d_call: .; cdr3_nt: TGTGCCAGCAGTTCCGGCGGGGCAAACTCACCCCTCCACTTT; cdr3_aa: CASSSGGANSPLHF